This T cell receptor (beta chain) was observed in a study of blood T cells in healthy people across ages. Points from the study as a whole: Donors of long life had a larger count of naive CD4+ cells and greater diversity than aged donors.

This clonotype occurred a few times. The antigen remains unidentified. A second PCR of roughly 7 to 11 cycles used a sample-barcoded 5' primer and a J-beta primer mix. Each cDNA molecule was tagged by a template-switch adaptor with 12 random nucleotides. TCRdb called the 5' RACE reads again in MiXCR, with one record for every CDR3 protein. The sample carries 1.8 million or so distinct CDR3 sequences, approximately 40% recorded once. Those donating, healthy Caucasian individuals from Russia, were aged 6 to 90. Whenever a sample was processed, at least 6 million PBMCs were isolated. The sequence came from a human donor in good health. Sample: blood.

CDR3 DNA sequence: TGTGCCAGCAGTTTATGGGGGACAGCCGGGACTAATACCTACAATGAGCAGTTCTTC. Translating gives CASSLWGTAGTNTYNEQFF. The chain couples TRBV28 to TRBJ2-1; D is perhaps TRBD1 or TRBD2 (7 bases each). This CDR3 region has 19 residues. The germline CDR1 and CDR2 sequences are MDHEN and SYDVKM. The ends were cut back, 0 bases at V and 2 bases at J, with 20 bases in the middle.